A selection of T cell receptor beta chains follows, all from one sample in a study of Graves' ophthalmopathy and Graves' hyperthyroidism. TCRdb reprocessed the multiplex PCR reads with MiXCR, giving one entry per CDR3 protein. The sample has a few hundred thousand distinct CDR3 sequences; just over 15% are singletons. The sequenced material came from peripheral blood. Every receptor here comes from a woman in her late teens or twenties with stable Graves' hyperthyroidism. The CDR3 runs from the conserved cysteine through the conserved F or W. Each record gives: J gene, clone size, D gene, V gene, CDR3 protein, CDR3 DNA. D genes are given only for firm matches. Some rows have no size entry. The others give once, few or many, or a class for an expanded clone.

j_call: TRBJ2-2; clone_size: few; d_call: TRBD1; v_call: TRBV20-1; cdr3_aa: CSARESGTGRSGELFF; cdr3_nt: TGCAGTGCTAGAGAATCCGGGACAGGGAGGTCCGGGGAGCTGTTTTTT
j_call: TRBJ1-2; clone_size: .; d_call: .; v_call: TRBV6-1; cdr3_aa: CASSGGGPLGSNYGYTF; cdr3_nt: TGTGCCAGCAGTGGAGGGGGACCCCTAGGCTCTAACTATGGCTACACCTTC
j_call: TRBJ2-5; clone_size: many; d_call: TRBD2; v_call: TRBV7-9; cdr3_aa: CASSTAGEGETQYF; cdr3_nt: TGTGCCAGCAGCACGGCGGGGGAGGGGGAGACCCAGTACTTC
j_call: TRBJ1-1; clone_size: .; d_call: .; v_call: TRBV5-6; cdr3_aa: CASSLDGLGRTEAFF; cdr3_nt: TGTGCCAGCAGCCTTGATGGACTGGGAAGGACTGAAGCTTTCTTT
j_call: TRBJ2-7; clone_size: many; d_call: .; v_call: TRBV6-2/TRBV6-3; cdr3_aa: CAAAQGSYEQYF; cdr3_nt: TGTGCCGCCGCGCAGGGGTCCTACGAGCAGTACTTC
j_call: TRBJ2-5; clone_size: many; d_call: TRBD1; v_call: TRBV19; cdr3_aa: CASSLDRGGTQYF; cdr3_nt: TGTGCCAGTAGTTTGGACAGGGGCGGGACCCAGTACTTC
j_call: TRBJ2-2; clone_size: many; d_call: TRBD1; v_call: TRBV12-5; cdr3_aa: CASKGQGSTGELFF; cdr3_nt: TGTGCTAGTAAGGGACAGGGCAGCACCGGGGAGCTGTTTTTT
j_call: TRBJ2-7; clone_size: .; d_call: .; v_call: TRBV5-1; cdr3_aa: CASSSTPSGAYEQYF; cdr3_nt: TGCGCCAGCAGCTCGACACCATCTGGGGCCTACGAGCAGTACTTC
j_call: TRBJ1-1; clone_size: many; d_call: TRBD1; v_call: TRBV6-2/TRBV6-3; cdr3_aa: CASSYSMSGGPGDTEAFF; cdr3_nt: TGTGCCAGCAGTTACTCGATGTCAGGGGGCCCGGGAGACACTGAAGCTTTCTTT
j_call: TRBJ1-2; clone_size: many; d_call: .; v_call: TRBV24-1; cdr3_aa: CATSDFPRNYGYTF; cdr3_nt: TGTGCCACCAGTGATTTTCCCAGGAACTATGGCTACACCTTC
j_call: TRBJ2-7; clone_size: many; d_call: .; v_call: TRBV5-1; cdr3_aa: CASSPATGVYEQYF; cdr3_nt: TGCGCCAGCAGCCCGGCGACGGGGGTCTACGAGCAGTACTTC
j_call: TRBJ1-2; clone_size: many; d_call: .; v_call: TRBV27; cdr3_aa: CASSLRAGNSGYTF; cdr3_nt: TGTGCCAGCAGTTTAAGGGCAGGGAACAGTGGCTACACCTTC
j_call: TRBJ1-1; clone_size: many; d_call: TRBD1; v_call: TRBV12-3/TRBV12-4; cdr3_aa: CASSPWTGAWTGDTEAFF; cdr3_nt: TGTGCCAGCAGTCCCTGGACAGGGGCTTGGACCGGGGACACTGAAGCTTTCTTT
j_call: TRBJ1-6; clone_size: .; d_call: TRBD1; v_call: TRBV12-3/TRBV12-4; cdr3_aa: CASSFNPGQGNSPLHF; cdr3_nt: TGTGCCAGCAGTTTTAACCCGGGACAGGGTAATTCACCCCTCCACTTT
j_call: TRBJ2-1; clone_size: many; d_call: .; v_call: TRBV6-1; cdr3_aa: CASMPRGSYNEQFF; cdr3_nt: TGTGCCAGCATGCCTAGAGGATCCTACAATGAGCAGTTCTTC
j_call: TRBJ1-2; clone_size: many; d_call: .; v_call: TRBV2; cdr3_aa: CASSEEDSRVYGYTF; cdr3_nt: TGTGCCAGCAGTGAAGAGGATTCGCGGGTCTATGGCTACACCTTC
j_call: TRBJ1-1; clone_size: few; d_call: TRBD1; v_call: TRBV20-1; cdr3_aa: CSAQPGQWVDTEAFF; cdr3_nt: TGCAGTGCTCAACCGGGACAGTGGGTGGACACTGAAGCTTTCTTT
j_call: TRBJ1-5; clone_size: many; d_call: .; v_call: TRBV5-1; cdr3_aa: CASSETGFDQPQHF; cdr3_nt: TGCGCCAGCAGCGAAACAGGGTTTGATCAGCCCCAGCATTTT
j_call: TRBJ1-2; clone_size: .; d_call: TRBD1; v_call: TRBV28; cdr3_aa: CASRSLGQSYGYTF; cdr3_nt: TGTGCCAGCAGGAGCTTGGGACAGAGCTATGGCTACACCTTC
j_call: TRBJ2-5; clone_size: many; d_call: .; v_call: TRBV7-2; cdr3_aa: CASSLGVGEKTQYF; cdr3_nt: TGTGCCAGCAGCTTAGGGGTAGGGGAAAAGACCCAGTACTTC